This paragraph reports one TCR beta chain. Antigen specificity is unknown. The sample comes from a study of T-cell memory formation after mild COVID-19. The overall study: TCR clusters largely stayed donor specific. The study's findings and limits: Later expanders leaned CD4+, whereas clones that contracted between day 15 and 85 were balanced CD4/CD8.

MiXCR, applied by TCRdb to the 5' RACE reads, yields one record per CDR3 protein. The table shows fewer than 650,000 distinct CDR3 sequences, with around 15% occurring only once. Germline V gene sequence: CDR1 SGHKS, CDR2 YYEKEE (reference sequence). Trimming left V 4 bases short and J 5 bases short, with 18 bases between. The CDR3 has 15 amino acids. Sequenced: PBMCs or a T cell subset sorted from them (not recorded which). V gene TRBV5-5 combines with J gene TRBJ1-2; D unresolved. The receptor was isolated from an adult woman who had mild COVID-19 (a few samples of this study predate the infection). Cell type and time point are not known. The CDR3 loop reads CASSRPGGDVYGYTF. The CDR3 DNA reads TGTGCCAGCAGCAGGCCAGGCGGCGATGTTTATGGCTACACCTTC.